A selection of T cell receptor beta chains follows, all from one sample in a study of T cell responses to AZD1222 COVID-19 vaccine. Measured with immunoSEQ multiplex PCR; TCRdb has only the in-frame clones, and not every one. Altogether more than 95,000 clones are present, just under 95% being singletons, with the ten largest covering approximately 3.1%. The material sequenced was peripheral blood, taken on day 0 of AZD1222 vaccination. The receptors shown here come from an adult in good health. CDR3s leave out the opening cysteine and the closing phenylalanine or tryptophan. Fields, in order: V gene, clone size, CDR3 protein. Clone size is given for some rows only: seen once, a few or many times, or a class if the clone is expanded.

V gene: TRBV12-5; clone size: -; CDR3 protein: ASGLVLGQGVDYGYT
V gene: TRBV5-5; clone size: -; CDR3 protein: ASSLMGRRR
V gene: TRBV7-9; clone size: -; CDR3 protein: ASSPSPANVLT
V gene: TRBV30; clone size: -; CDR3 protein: AWKRSGANVLT
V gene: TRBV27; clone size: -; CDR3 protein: ASTSPVSYEQY
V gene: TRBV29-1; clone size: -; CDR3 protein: SVEGEGGTEAF
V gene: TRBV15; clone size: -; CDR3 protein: ATSRDLQGLSQPQH
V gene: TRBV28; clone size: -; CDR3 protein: ASSQTGLTEAF
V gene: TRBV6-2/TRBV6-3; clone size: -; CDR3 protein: ASSFRDRGAGTPLH
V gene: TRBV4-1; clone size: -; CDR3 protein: ASSQVRSGSRKLF
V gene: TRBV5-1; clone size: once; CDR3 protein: ASSFWGRDTQY
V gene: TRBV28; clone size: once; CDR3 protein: ASSFRQGATNEKLF
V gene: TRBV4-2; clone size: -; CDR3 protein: ASSQVLSGNSYEQY
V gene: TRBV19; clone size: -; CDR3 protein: ASSISGTGDEKLF
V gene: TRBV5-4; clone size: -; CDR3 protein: ASSLGIPAPLH
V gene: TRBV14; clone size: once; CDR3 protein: ASSPSGSRGGSPYNEQF
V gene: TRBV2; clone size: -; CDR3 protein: ASPAPLAGAWDTQY
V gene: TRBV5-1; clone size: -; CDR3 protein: ASRGDRGGGQPQH